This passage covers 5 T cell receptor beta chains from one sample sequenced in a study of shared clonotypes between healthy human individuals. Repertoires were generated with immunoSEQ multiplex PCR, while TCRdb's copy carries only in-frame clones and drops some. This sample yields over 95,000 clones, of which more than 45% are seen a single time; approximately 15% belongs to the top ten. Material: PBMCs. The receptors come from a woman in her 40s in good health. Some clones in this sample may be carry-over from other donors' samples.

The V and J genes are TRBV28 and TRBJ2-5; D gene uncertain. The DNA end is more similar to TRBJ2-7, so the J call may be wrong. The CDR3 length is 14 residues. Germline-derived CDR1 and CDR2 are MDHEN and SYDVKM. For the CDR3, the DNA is TGTGCCAGCAGTTTGAATAGCCTCTCCTACGAGCAGTACTTC. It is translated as CASSLNSLSYEQYF.

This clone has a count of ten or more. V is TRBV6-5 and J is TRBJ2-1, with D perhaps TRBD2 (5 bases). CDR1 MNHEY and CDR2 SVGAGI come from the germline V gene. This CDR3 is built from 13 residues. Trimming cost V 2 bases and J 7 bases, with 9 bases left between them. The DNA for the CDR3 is TGTGCCAGCAGTTACGGCCGGGGAAATGAGCAGTTCTTC. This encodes CASSYGRGNEQFF.

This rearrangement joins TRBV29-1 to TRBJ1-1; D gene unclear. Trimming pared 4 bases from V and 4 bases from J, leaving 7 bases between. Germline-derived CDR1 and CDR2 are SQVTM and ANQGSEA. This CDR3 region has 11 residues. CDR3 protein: CSVGWATEAFF. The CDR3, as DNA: TGCAGCGTTGGGTGGGCCACTGAAGCTTTCTTT.

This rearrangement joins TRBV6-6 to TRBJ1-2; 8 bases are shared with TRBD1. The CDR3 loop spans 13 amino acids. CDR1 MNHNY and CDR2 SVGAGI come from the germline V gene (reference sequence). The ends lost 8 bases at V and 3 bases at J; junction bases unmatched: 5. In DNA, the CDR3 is TGTGCCAGCGGACAGGGTGGCTACTATGGCTACACCTTC. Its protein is CASGQGGYYGYTF.

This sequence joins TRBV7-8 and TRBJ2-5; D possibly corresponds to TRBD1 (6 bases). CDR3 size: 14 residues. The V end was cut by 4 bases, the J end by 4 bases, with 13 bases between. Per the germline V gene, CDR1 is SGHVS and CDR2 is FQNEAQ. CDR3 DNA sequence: TGTGCCAGCAGCTCCACAGGGACCCCAGAGACCCAGTACTTC. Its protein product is CASSSTGTPETQYF.